These T cell receptor beta chains were read from a single sample in a study of T cell changes during pregnancy in multiple sclerosis. Assay: immunoSEQ multiplex PCR; the TCRdb copy retains only in-frame clones and omits some. Here the sample spans approximately 30,000 clones, 89% being singletons. Sequenced material: CD4+ T cells from peripheral blood mononuclear cells, taken in the first trimester of pregnancy. These receptors came from a female donor in good health, enrolled as a control in a pregnancy study. The conserved cysteine and the conserved F or W are not part of the CDR3 here. D genes are given only for firm matches.

len: 14
v_gene: TRBV4-2
j_gene: TRBJ1-4
d_gene: .
CDR3aa: ASSQDPRVIGEKLF

len: 15
v_gene: TRBV9
j_gene: TRBJ2-2
d_gene: TRBD2
CDR3aa: ASSARLAGAGAGELF

len: 13
v_gene: TRBV29-1
j_gene: TRBJ2-6
d_gene: TRBD1
CDR3aa: SAGDRRSGANVLT

len: 14
v_gene: TRBV4-3
j_gene: TRBJ2-5
d_gene: TRBD2
CDR3aa: ASSQGAGAGQETQY

len: 16
v_gene: TRBV9
j_gene: TRBJ2-7
d_gene: TRBD2
CDR3aa: ASSVNDWKSGSGYEQY

len: 14
v_gene: TRBV9
j_gene: TRBJ2-7
d_gene: TRBD1
CDR3aa: ASSAIRDRGDYEQY

len: 12
v_gene: TRBV2
j_gene: TRBJ2-7
d_gene: TRBD1
CDR3aa: ASRGQLSSYEQY

len: 11
v_gene: TRBV5-1
j_gene: TRBJ2-2
d_gene: .
CDR3aa: ASSLSGGGELF

len: 10
v_gene: TRBV28
j_gene: TRBJ1-1
d_gene: .
CDR3aa: ASSLSFTEAF

len: 13
v_gene: TRBV19
j_gene: TRBJ2-1
d_gene: TRBD1
CDR3aa: ASSMGQGAHNEQF

len: 13
v_gene: TRBV10-3
j_gene: TRBJ2-5
d_gene: .
CDR3aa: AISESGRDRETQY

len: 12
v_gene: TRBV11-2
j_gene: TRBJ2-4
d_gene: .
CDR3aa: ASSLGAGKNIQY

len: 12
v_gene: TRBV7-2
j_gene: TRBJ1-1
d_gene: TRBD1
CDR3aa: ASSPGQGRTEAF

len: 12
v_gene: TRBV7-2
j_gene: TRBJ2-3
d_gene: .
CDR3aa: ASSWPGRTDTQY

len: 13
v_gene: TRBV19
j_gene: TRBJ2-2
d_gene: TRBD2
CDR3aa: ASSGLALNTGELF

len: 15
v_gene: TRBV25-1
j_gene: TRBJ2-7
d_gene: TRBD2
CDR3aa: ASSEWGPSGSSYEQY

len: 14
v_gene: TRBV28
j_gene: TRBJ1-5
d_gene: .
CDR3aa: ASSLRYSRGDQPQH

len: 13
v_gene: TRBV6-6
j_gene: TRBJ1-2
d_gene: .
CDR3aa: ASSYSGGGRGGYT

len: 10
v_gene: TRBV30
j_gene: TRBJ1-3
d_gene: .
CDR3aa: AWSAHGDTIY

len: 13
v_gene: TRBV5-1
j_gene: TRBJ1-1
d_gene: .
CDR3aa: ASSEVGGESTEAF

len: 11
v_gene: TRBV5-6
j_gene: TRBJ1-2
d_gene: .
CDR3aa: ASLRDNNYGYT

len: 12
v_gene: TRBV28
j_gene: TRBJ1-2
d_gene: TRBD1
CDR3aa: ASYITGTAYGYT

len: 14
v_gene: TRBV19
j_gene: TRBJ2-1
d_gene: .
CDR3aa: ASSGDGGYRPNEQF

len: 12
v_gene: TRBV5-5
j_gene: TRBJ1-3
d_gene: .
CDR3aa: ASVTGTSGNTIY

len: 11
v_gene: TRBV18
j_gene: TRBJ1-6
d_gene: TRBD1
CDR3aa: ASSDREESPLH

len: 8
v_gene: TRBV20-1
j_gene: TRBJ2-5
d_gene: .
CDR3aa: SAIQETQY

len: 13
v_gene: TRBV27
j_gene: TRBJ2-1
d_gene: TRBD2
CDR3aa: ASSPGLAGVGEQF

len: 12
v_gene: TRBV7-9
j_gene: TRBJ2-7
d_gene: .
CDR3aa: ASGRLGVTHEQY

len: 14
v_gene: TRBV5-1
j_gene: TRBJ2-2
d_gene: .
CDR3aa: ASSQKGNTVTGELF

len: 15
v_gene: TRBV5-8
j_gene: TRBJ2-3
d_gene: .
CDR3aa: ASSTWGAGTSTDTQY

len: 14
v_gene: TRBV14
j_gene: TRBJ1-1
d_gene: TRBD1
CDR3aa: ASSPLPDRVNTEAF

len: 12
v_gene: TRBV7-2
j_gene: TRBJ2-7
d_gene: TRBD1
CDR3aa: ASSHYGQAYEQY

len: 14
v_gene: TRBV7-2
j_gene: TRBJ2-7
d_gene: TRBD2
CDR3aa: ASSLASGRRYYEQY

len: 10
v_gene: TRBV13
j_gene: TRBJ2-7
d_gene: .
CDR3aa: ASSSPGYEQY

len: 12
v_gene: TRBV6-1
j_gene: TRBJ2-3
d_gene: .
CDR3aa: ASNHAQTTDTQY

len: 10
v_gene: TRBV4-2
j_gene: TRBJ2-2
d_gene: .
CDR3aa: ASSPRTGELF

len: 13
v_gene: TRBV5-1
j_gene: TRBJ1-2
d_gene: .
CDR3aa: ASSPQDTQAGGYT